This T cell receptor beta chain was sequenced for a study of blood T cell repertoires in COVID-19 (dated by TCRdb to about 2020). For the wider study: Samples covering the acute and convalescent phases of COVID-19 were provided by collaborators in the United States, Italy and Spain. The material from the prospective study consisted of cDNA or gDNA derived from T cells, B-cell-depleted T cells, or PBMCs. Deeply sampled blood TCRbeta repertoires from subjects exposed to, actively infected with, or recovered from COVID-19 were included in the dataset. The repertoires were released in a freely available public database meant as a resource for research on the immune response to SARS-CoV-2. The samples were drawn from two sources: the first 160 participants of the ongoing ImmuneRACE study, and over 950 subjects contributed by 6 global collaborators. Nearly every sample came with metadata listing a de-identified subject ID, COVID-19 status, age in years and sex. Where available, HLA class I and class II types were obtained from metadata supplied by the sample provider rather than from assay-based typing.

Another Seattle source contributed samples from volunteer blood donors who had recovered from COVID-19. Collaborating institutions collected whole blood in K2EDTA tubes following their own protocols. For TCRbeta analysis, collaborators shipped samples in one of three forms: frozen whole blood, isolated PBMCs, or DNA extracted from either of those sample types. TCRbeta CDR3 regions were amplified from genomic DNA using the immunoSEQ Assay, a bias-controlled multiplex PCR. The authors' pipeline ran thus. The number of nucleated cells in each sample was estimated by amplification of reference gene primers within the assay. Sequence reads were collapsed and filtered to measure the absolute abundance of every unique TCRbeta CDR3 rearrangement. For each sample, productive Simpson clonality was calculated by taking the square root of Simpson's diversity index across productive rearrangements. Entries here come from immuneACCESS through TCRdb and include only in-frame sequences with V and J called. Some clones fail to appear in such tables; in the studies checked, an unresolved V gene covers under half of the shortfall, and the cause of the remainder is unknown. From that table come the V and J calls and clone size; the DNA was used to work out D and trimming. Here the sample has about 300,000 clones; approximately 89% occur a single time. Clones ranked in the top ten supply 5.5% to 8% of the sample.

What the study reported, not specific to this receptor: The amount of clinical and demographic metadata varied by source and participant and was provided uncurated.

CDR3 length: 14 amino acids, cysteine to phenylalanine. Of all the DNA, just the CDR3 is kept, 42 bases in frame from base 1. V is pruned by 3 bases and J by 8 bases, leaving 4 bases of the junction without a gene match. Sequences SGHRS (CDR1) and YFSETQ (CDR2) are obtained from the germline V gene. As for this clone: Its antigen is not yet known. No much larger clone exists at a distance of one base, and base qualities are not known.

This clonotype was sampled from a woman in her twenties or thirties who had recovered from COVID-19. Sequencing was done on a sample of peripheral blood. Here the chain combines TRBV5-1 and TRBJ1-6, with 8 junctional bases fitting TRBD1. The base sequence is TGCGCCAGCAGCTCGGACAGGGAGGATTCACCCCTCCACTTT. Its amino acids are CASSSDREDSPLHF.